This T cell receptor (beta chain) was obtained from a study of regulatory T cells in long-lasting Graves disease. Study as a whole: Disease was considered persistent Graves' disease after over 5 years of antithyroid drugs (with positive TSH receptor antibodies).

Time point specified: persistent/refractory GD, antithyroid drugs over 5 years with positive TRAb. Making the TCR library involved RNA that had been extracted from PBMCs. Study results and caveats: Persistent cases favored TRBV28, TRBJ1-2 and TRBJ2-5.

This clonotype was observed a few times. Its antigen remains unidentified. The CDR3 sequence is 13 residues long. V lost 2 bases and J lost 8, with 13 bases in between. Germline V gives CDR1 ENHRY, CDR2 SYGVKD. HTBI primers from iRepertoire and Arm-PCR of CDR3 regions yielded the TCR beta libraries. TCRdb reprocessed the multiplex PCR reads via MiXCR and lists one record per CDR3 protein. The sample has around 430,000 distinct CDR3 sequences, approximately 23% seen once. Sample: peripheral blood mononuclear cells (PBMCs), taken when the disease was refractory, from a patient treated with antithyroid drugs. The genes are TRBV10-3 and TRBJ2-7; either TRBD1 or TRBD2 may supply D (5 bases each). This receptor was obtained from a female donor with Graves disease. DNA of the CDR3: TGTGCCATCAGTGAGGGCAGGGAGTCGCAGCAGTACTTC. Protein product: CAISEGRESQQYF.